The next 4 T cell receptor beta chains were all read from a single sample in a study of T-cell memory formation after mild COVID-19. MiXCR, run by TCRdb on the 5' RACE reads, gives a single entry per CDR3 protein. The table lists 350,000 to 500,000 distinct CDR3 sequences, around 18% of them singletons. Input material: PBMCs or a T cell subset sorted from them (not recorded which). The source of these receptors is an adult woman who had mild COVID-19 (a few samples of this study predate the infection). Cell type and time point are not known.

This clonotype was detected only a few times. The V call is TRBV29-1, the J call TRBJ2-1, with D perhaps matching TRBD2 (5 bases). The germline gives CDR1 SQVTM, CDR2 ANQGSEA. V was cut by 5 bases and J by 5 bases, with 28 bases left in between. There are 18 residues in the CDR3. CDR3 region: CSVLRWSSRPPLHNEQFF. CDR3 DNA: TGCAGCGTTCTCAGGTGGTCTAGCCGACCCCCTCTTCACAATGAGCAGTTCTTC.

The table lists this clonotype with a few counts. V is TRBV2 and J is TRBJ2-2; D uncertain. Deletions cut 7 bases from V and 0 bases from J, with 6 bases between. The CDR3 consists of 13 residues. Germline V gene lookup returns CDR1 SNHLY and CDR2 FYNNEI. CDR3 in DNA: TGTGCCAGCACACAGTCGAACACCGGGGAGCTGTTTTTT. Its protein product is CASTQSNTGELFF.

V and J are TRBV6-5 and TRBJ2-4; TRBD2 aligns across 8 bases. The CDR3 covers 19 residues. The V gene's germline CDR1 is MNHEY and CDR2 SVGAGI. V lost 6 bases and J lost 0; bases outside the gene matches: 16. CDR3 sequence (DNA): TGTGCCAGCAGACCCAGACGGGGGGGAGGGGGGCTAGCCAAAAACATTCAGTACTTC. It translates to CASRPRRGGGGLAKNIQYF.

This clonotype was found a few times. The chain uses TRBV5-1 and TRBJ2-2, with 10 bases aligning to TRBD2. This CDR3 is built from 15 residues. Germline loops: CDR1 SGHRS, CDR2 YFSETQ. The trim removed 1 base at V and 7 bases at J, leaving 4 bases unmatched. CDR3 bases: TGCGCCAGCAGCTTGCTAGCGGGGGTCGTCGGGGAGCTGTTTTTT. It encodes CASSLLAGVVGELFF.